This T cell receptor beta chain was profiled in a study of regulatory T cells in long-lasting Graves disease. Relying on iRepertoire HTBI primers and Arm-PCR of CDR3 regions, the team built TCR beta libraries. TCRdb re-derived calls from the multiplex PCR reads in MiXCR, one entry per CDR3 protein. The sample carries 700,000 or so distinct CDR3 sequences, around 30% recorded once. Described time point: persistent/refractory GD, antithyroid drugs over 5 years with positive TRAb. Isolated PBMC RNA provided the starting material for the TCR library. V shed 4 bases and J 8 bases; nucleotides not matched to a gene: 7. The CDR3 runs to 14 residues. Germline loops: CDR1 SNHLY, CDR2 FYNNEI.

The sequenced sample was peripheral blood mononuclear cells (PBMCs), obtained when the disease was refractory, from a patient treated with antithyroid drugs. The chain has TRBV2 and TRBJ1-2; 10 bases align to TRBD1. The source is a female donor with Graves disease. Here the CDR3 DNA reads TGTGCCAGCAGTGCCGGGACAGGGGATCGAGGCTACACCTTC. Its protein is CASSAGTGDRGYTF.